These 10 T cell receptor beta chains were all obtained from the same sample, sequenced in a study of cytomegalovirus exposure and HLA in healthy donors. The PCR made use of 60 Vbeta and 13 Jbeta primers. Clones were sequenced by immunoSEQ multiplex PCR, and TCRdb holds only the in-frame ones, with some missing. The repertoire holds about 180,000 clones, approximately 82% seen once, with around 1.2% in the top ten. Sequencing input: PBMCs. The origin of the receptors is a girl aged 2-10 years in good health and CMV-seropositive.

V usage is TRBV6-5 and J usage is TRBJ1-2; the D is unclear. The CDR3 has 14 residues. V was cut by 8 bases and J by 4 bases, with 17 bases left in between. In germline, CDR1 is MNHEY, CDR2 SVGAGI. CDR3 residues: CASHPLSASYGYTF. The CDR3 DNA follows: TGTGCCAGCCATCCCTTGTCAGCGAGCTATGGCTACACCTTC.

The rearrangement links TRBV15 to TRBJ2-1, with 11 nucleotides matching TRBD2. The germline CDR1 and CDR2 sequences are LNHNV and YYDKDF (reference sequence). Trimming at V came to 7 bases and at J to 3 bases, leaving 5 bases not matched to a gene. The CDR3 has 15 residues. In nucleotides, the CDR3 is TGTGCCACCAAGCTAGCGGGAGGTGTCTACAATGAGCAGTTCTTC. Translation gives CATKLAGGVYNEQFF.

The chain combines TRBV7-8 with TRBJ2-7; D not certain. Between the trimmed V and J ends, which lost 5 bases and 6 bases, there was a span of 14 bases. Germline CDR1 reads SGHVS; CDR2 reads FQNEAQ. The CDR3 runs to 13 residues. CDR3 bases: TGTGCCAGCAGCCCCTCCCCCGCCGGCGAGCAGTACTTC. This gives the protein CASSPSPAGEQYF.

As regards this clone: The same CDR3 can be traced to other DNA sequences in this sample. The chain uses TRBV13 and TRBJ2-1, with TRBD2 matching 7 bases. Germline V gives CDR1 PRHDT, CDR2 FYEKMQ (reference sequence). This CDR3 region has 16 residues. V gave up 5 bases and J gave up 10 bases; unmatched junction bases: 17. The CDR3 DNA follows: TGTGCCAGCAGCGCCGCGAGAGCGGGACGCTCAATGGAGCAGTTCTTC. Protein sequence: CASSAARAGRSMEQFF.

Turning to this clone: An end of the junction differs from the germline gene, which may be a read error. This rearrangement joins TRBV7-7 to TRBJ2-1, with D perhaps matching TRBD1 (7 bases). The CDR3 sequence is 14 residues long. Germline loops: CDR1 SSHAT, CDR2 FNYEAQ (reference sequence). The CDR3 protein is CASSQGGRYNEQFF. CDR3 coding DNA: TGTGCTAGCAGCCAGGGGGGTCGGTACAATGAGCAGTTCTTC.

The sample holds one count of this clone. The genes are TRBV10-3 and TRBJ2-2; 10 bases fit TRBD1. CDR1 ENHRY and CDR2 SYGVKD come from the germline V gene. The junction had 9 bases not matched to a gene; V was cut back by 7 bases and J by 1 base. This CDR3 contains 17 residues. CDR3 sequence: CAINAVRDRGNTGELFF. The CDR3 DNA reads TGTGCCATCAATGCTGTCCGGGACAGGGGGAACACCGGGGAGCTGTTTTTT.

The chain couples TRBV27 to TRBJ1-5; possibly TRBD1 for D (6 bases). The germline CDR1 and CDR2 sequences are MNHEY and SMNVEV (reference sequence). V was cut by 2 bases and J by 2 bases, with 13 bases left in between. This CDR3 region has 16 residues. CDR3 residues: CASSLIYRVGNQPQHF. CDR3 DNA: TGTGCCAGCAGTTTAATTTACAGGGTGGGCAATCAGCCCCAGCATTTT.

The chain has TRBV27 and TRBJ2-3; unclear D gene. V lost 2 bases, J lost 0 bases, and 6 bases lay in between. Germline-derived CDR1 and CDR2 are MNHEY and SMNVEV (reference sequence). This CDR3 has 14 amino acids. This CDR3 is CASSLETSTDTQYF. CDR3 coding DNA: TGTGCCAGCAGTTTAGAGACTAGCACAGATACGCAGTATTTT.

As DNA, the CDR3 is TGTGCCAGCAGCCCCCTGGGACAGGGTGGTGGCTACACCTTC. This translates into CASSPLGQGGGYTF. The J gene is TRBJ1-2, the V gene TRBV7-9; 9 nucleotides align to TRBD1. J gave up 7 bases and V 5 bases, and 8 bases lay outside the gene matches. From germline, CDR1 is SEHNR and CDR2 FQNEAQ (reference sequence). This CDR3 spans 14 amino acids.

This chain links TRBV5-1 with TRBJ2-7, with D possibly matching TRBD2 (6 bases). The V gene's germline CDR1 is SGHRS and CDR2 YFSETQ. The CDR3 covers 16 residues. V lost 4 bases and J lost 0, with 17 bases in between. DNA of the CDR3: TGCGCCAGCAGCCCTTTCGTCGGGGGTAGCTCCTACGAGCAGTACTTC. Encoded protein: CASSPFVGGSSYEQYF.